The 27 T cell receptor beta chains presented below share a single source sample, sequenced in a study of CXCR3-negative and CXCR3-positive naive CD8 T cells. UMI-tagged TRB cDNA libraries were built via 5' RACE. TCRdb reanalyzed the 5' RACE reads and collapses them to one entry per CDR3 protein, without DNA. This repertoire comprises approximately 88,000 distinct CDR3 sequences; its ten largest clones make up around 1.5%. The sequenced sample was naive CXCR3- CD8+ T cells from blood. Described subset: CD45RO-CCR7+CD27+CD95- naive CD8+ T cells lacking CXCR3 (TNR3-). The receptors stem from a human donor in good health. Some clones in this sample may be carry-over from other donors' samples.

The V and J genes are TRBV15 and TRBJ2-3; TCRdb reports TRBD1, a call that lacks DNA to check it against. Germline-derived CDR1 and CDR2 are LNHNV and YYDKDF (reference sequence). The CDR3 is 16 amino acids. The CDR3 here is CATSLSRGGGPDTQYF.

CDR3 region: CSVEVLGGAETQYF. The genes are TRBV29-1 and TRBJ2-5; TCRdb names TRBD1, which stays unverified in the absence of DNA. This CDR3 spans 14 amino acids. Germline loops: CDR1 SQVTM, CDR2 ANQGSEA.

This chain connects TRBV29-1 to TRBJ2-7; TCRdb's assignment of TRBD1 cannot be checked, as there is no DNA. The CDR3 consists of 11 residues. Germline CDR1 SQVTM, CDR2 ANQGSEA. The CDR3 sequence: CSAYDRGEQYF.

The CDR3 region is CASSQVVEEYPYNEQFF. The V call is TRBV4-3, the J call TRBJ2-1. The CDR3 length is 17 residues. The germline V gene encodes CDR1 LGHNA and CDR2 YSLEER.

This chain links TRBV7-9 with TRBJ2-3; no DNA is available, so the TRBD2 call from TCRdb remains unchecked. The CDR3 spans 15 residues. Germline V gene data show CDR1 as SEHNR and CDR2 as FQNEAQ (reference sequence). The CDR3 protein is CASSLGLYSTDTQYF.

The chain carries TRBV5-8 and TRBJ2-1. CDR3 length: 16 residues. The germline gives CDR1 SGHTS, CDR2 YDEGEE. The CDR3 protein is CASSSKRISSYNEQFF.

The CDR3 spells CASSFLGNEQFF. The genes are TRBV5-4 and TRBJ2-1. CDR1 is SGHNT, CDR2 YYREEE, per germline (reference sequence). The CDR3 consists of 12 residues.

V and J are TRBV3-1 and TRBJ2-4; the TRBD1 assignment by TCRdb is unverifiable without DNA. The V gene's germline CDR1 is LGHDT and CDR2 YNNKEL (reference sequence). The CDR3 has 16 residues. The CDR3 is CASSQGAGQGENIQYF. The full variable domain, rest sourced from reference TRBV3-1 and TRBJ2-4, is DTAVSQTPKYLVTQMGNDKSIKCEQNLGHDTMYWYKQDSKKFLKIMFSYNNKELIINETVPNRFSPKSPDKAHLNLHINSLELGDSAVYFCASSQGAGQGENIQYFGAGTRLSVL.

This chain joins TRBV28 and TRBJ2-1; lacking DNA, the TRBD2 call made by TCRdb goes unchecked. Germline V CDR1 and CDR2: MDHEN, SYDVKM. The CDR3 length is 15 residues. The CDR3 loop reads CASSPSANSYNEQFF.

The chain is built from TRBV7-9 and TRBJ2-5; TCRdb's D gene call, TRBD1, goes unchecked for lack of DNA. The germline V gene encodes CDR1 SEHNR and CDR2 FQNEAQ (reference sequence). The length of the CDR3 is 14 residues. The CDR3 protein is CASSPNSPEETQYF.

CDR3 sequence: CASTSGPYEQYF. The rearrangement joins TRBV2 to TRBJ2-7. The germline CDR1 and CDR2 sequences are SNHLY and FYNNEI. CDR3 size: 12 residues.

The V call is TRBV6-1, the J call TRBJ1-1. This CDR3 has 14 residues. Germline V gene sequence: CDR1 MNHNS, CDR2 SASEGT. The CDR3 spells CASSEAGGNTEAFF.

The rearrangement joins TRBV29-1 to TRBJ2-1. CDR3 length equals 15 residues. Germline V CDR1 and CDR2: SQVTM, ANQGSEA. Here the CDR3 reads CSVEYEDTTYNEQFF.

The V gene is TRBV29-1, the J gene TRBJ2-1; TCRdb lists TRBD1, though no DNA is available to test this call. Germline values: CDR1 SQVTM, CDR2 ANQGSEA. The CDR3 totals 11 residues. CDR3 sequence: CSVLWGGEQFF.

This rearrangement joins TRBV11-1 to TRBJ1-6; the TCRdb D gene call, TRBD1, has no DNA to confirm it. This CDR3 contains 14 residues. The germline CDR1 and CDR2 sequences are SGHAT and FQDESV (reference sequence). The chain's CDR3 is CASSDGQGGSPLHF. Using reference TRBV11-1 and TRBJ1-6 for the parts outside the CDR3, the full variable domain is EAEVAQSPRYKITEKSQAVAFWCDPISGHATLYWYRQILGQGPELLVQFQDESVVDDSQLPKDRFSAERLKGVDSTLKIQPAELGDSAMYLCASSDGQGGSPLHFGNGTRLTVT.

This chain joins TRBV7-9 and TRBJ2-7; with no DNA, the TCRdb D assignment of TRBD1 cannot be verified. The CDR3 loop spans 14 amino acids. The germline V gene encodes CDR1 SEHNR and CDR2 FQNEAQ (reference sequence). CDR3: CASSLVSGVYEQYF.

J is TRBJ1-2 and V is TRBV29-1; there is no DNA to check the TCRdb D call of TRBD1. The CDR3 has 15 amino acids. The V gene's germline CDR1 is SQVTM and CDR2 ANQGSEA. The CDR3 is CSVEDPGQGGYGYTF.

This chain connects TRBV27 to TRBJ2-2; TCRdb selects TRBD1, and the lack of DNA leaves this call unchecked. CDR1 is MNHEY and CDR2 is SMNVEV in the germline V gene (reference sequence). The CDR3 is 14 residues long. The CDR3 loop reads CASSQGTTPGELFF.

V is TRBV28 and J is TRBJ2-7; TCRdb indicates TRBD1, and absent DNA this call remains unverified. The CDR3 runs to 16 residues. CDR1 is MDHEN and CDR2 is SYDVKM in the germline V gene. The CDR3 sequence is CASSLWGQGFFGEQYF. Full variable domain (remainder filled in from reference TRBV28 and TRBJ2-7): DVKVTQSSRYLVKRTGEKVFLECVQDMDHENMFWYRQDPGLGLRLIYFSYDVKMKEKGDIPEGYSVSREKKERFSLILESASTNQTSMYLCASSLWGQGFFGEQYFGPGTRLTVT.

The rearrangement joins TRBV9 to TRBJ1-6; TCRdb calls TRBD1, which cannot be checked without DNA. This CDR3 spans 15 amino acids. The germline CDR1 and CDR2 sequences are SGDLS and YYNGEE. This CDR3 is CASSVEPGSNSPLHF.

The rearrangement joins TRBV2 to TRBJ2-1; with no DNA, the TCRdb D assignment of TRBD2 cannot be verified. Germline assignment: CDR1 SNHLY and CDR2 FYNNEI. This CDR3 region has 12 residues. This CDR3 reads CASNSGGNEQFF.

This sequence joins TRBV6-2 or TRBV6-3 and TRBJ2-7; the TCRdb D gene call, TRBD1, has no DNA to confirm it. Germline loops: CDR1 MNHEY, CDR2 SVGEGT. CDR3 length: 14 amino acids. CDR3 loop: CASSNYRDPYEQYF.

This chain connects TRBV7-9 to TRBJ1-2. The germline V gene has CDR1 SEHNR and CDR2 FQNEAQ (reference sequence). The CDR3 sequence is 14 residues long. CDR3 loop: CASSSSRANYGYTF.

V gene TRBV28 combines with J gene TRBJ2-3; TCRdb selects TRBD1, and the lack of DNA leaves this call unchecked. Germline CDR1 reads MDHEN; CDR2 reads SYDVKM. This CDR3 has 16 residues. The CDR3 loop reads CASSFPLRGLRDTQYF.

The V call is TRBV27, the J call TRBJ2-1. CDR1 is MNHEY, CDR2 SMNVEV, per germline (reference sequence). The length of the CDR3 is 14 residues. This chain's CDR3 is CASSLRTSYNEQFF.

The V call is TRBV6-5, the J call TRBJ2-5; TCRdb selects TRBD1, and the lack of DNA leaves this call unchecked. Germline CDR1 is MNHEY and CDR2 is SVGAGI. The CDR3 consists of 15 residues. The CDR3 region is CASTRAGGLQETQYF.

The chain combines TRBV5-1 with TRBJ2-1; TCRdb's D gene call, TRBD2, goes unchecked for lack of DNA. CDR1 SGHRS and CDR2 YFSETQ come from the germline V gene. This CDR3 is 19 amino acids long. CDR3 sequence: CASSPGTSGRAPSYNEQFF.